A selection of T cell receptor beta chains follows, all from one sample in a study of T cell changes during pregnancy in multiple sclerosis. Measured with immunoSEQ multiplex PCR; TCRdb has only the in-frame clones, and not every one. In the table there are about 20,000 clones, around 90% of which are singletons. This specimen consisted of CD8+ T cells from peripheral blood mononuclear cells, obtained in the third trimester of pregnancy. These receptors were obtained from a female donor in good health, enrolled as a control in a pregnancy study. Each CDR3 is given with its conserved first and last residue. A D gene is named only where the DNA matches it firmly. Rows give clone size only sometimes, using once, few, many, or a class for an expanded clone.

CDR3aa: CASSVGSGLRETQYF; CDR3nt: TGTGCCAGTAGTGTCGGATCGGGTCTTCGGGAGACCCAGTACTTC; j_gene: TRBJ2-5; abundance: -; d_gene: -; v_gene: TRBV19
CDR3aa: CASSPSGNSYEQYF; CDR3nt: TGCGCCAGCAGCCCTAGCGGGAATTCCTACGAGCAGTACTTC; j_gene: TRBJ2-7; abundance: once; d_gene: TRBD2; v_gene: TRBV4-1
CDR3aa: CASTQIPGQGVHEQYF; CDR3nt: TGTGCCAGTACCCAAATACCGGGACAGGGGGTCCACGAGCAGTACTTC; j_gene: TRBJ2-7; abundance: -; d_gene: TRBD1; v_gene: TRBV19
CDR3aa: CASSLTPDSINQPQHF; CDR3nt: TGTGCCAGCAGTCTGACCCCGGACAGCATTAATCAGCCCCAGCATTTT; j_gene: TRBJ1-5; abundance: -; d_gene: -; v_gene: TRBV28
CDR3aa: CSVVGDYAETQYF; CDR3nt: TGCAGCGTTGTGGGGGACTATGCCGAGACCCAGTACTTC; j_gene: TRBJ2-5; abundance: once; d_gene: TRBD2; v_gene: TRBV29-1
CDR3aa: CASSQEDFIGEKLFF; CDR3nt: TGCGCCAGCAGCCAAGAGGACTTTATAGGGGAAAAACTGTTTTTT; j_gene: TRBJ1-4; abundance: once; d_gene: -; v_gene: TRBV4-3
CDR3aa: CASSSLPPRSSYNEQFF; CDR3nt: TGTGCCAGCAGTTCCCTCCCCCCCCGGAGCTCCTACAATGAGCAGTTCTTC; j_gene: TRBJ2-1; abundance: -; d_gene: -; v_gene: TRBV27
CDR3aa: CASSWTGRDEQYF; CDR3nt: TGTGCCAGCTCGTGGACAGGGAGGGACGAGCAGTACTTC; j_gene: TRBJ2-7; abundance: medium-sized; d_gene: -; v_gene: TRBV27
CDR3aa: CASSLSDPSGRAFYEQYF; CDR3nt: TGTGCCAGCAGCTTGTCAGACCCAAGCGGGAGGGCCTTTTACGAGCAGTACTTC; j_gene: TRBJ2-7; abundance: -; d_gene: TRBD2; v_gene: TRBV5-6
CDR3aa: CASSSRQGEQPQHF; CDR3nt: TGTGCCAGCAGTTCAAGACAGGGAGAGCAGCCCCAGCATTTT; j_gene: TRBJ1-5; abundance: -; d_gene: TRBD1; v_gene: TRBV28
CDR3aa: CASSLGPGVTEAFF; CDR3nt: TGTGCCAGCAGTTTAGGACCAGGGGTCACTGAAGCTTTCTTT; j_gene: TRBJ1-1; abundance: -; d_gene: -; v_gene: TRBV27
CDR3aa: CASSPASGRAYGYTF; CDR3nt: TGTGCCAGCAGCCCCGCAAGTGGGAGGGCCTATGGCTACACCTTC; j_gene: TRBJ1-2; abundance: once; d_gene: -; v_gene: TRBV7-8
CDR3aa: CASSLLFSGVTSTDTQYF; CDR3nt: TGTGCCAGCAGCTTATTGTTTAGCGGGGTGACTAGCACAGATACGCAGTATTTT; j_gene: TRBJ2-3; abundance: -; d_gene: TRBD2; v_gene: TRBV7-6
CDR3aa: CASSSPDSYGYTF; CDR3nt: TGCGCCAGCAGCTCCCCGGACAGTTATGGCTACACCTTC; j_gene: TRBJ1-2; abundance: -; d_gene: -; v_gene: TRBV5-1
CDR3aa: CASTEGLAESYEQFF; CDR3nt: TGTGCCAGCACCGAGGGACTAGCGGAAAGCTATGAGCAGTTCTTC; j_gene: TRBJ2-1; abundance: -; d_gene: TRBD2; v_gene: TRBV6-5
CDR3aa: CASSYVGGGYTQYF; CDR3nt: TGTGCCAGCAGTTATGTAGGGGGTGGATATACGCAGTATTTT; j_gene: TRBJ2-3; abundance: once; d_gene: -; v_gene: TRBV27
CDR3aa: CATSRGGVGQPQHF; CDR3nt: TGTGCCACCAGCAGAGGCGGGGTCGGTCAGCCCCAGCATTTT; j_gene: TRBJ1-5; abundance: -; d_gene: -; v_gene: TRBV15
CDR3aa: CASSRPRLAAYLSTDTQYF; CDR3nt: TGTGCCAGCAGCCGGCCGCGACTAGCGGCCTACCTTAGCACAGATACGCAGTATTTT; j_gene: TRBJ2-3; abundance: -; d_gene: TRBD2; v_gene: TRBV7-9
CDR3aa: CASNPGSGGSYNEQFF; CDR3nt: TGTGCCAGCAATCCGGGGAGCGGGGGTTCCTACAATGAGCAGTTCTTC; j_gene: TRBJ2-1; abundance: -; d_gene: TRBD2; v_gene: TRBV9
CDR3aa: CASSEPETGSITQYF; CDR3nt: TGTGCCAGCAGTGAGCCCGAGACAGGGTCAATTACGCAGTATTTT; j_gene: TRBJ2-3; abundance: -; d_gene: TRBD1; v_gene: TRBV25-1
CDR3aa: CASSLSKTLYNEQFF; CDR3nt: TGTGCCAGCAGTTTATCTAAGACACTTTACAATGAGCAGTTCTTC; j_gene: TRBJ2-1; abundance: -; d_gene: -; v_gene: TRBV27
CDR3aa: CASSLARRIYEQYF; CDR3nt: TGTGCCAGCAGCTTGGCGCGGAGGATCTACGAGCAGTACTTC; j_gene: TRBJ2-7; abundance: -; d_gene: -; v_gene: TRBV5-6
CDR3aa: CASSFLGDEQYF; CDR3nt: TGCGCCAGCAGCTTTCTGGGCGACGAGCAGTACTTC; j_gene: TRBJ2-7; abundance: -; d_gene: -; v_gene: TRBV4-1
CDR3aa: CASSQGVGTGDGYTF; CDR3nt: TGCGCCAGCAGCCAAGGGGTGGGAACAGGGGACGGCTACACCTTC; j_gene: TRBJ1-2; abundance: -; d_gene: TRBD1; v_gene: TRBV4-3
CDR3aa: CASSGGNTDTQYF; CDR3nt: TGTGCCAGCAGTGGAGGGAACACAGATACGCAGTATTTT; j_gene: TRBJ2-3; abundance: -; d_gene: -; v_gene: TRBV28
CDR3aa: CASSQGSTEAFF; CDR3nt: TGTGCCAGCAGTCAGGGTAGCACTGAAGCTTTCTTT; j_gene: TRBJ1-1; abundance: -; d_gene: -; v_gene: TRBV6-6
CDR3aa: CAISQGRVGNTIYF; CDR3nt: TGTGCCATCAGCCAGGGGCGAGTTGGAAACACCATATATTTT; j_gene: TRBJ1-3; abundance: few; d_gene: -; v_gene: TRBV10-3
CDR3aa: CASSLDGLIYEQYF; CDR3nt: TGTGCCAGCAGCTTGGATGGTCTAATCTACGAGCAGTACTTC; j_gene: TRBJ2-7; abundance: -; d_gene: -; v_gene: TRBV5-4
CDR3aa: CASSFPGGRAFF; CDR3nt: TGTGCCAGCAGCTTCCCCGGGGGGAGAGCTTTCTTT; j_gene: TRBJ1-1; abundance: -; d_gene: -; v_gene: TRBV7-9
CDR3aa: CASNVQWANEQFF; CDR3nt: TGCGCCAGCAACGTTCAGTGGGCCAATGAGCAGTTCTTC; j_gene: TRBJ2-1; abundance: -; d_gene: -; v_gene: TRBV5-1
CDR3aa: CASNPSGSSTDTQYF; CDR3nt: TGTGCCAGTAACCCAAGCGGATCTAGCACAGATACGCAGTATTTT; j_gene: TRBJ2-3; abundance: -; d_gene: -; v_gene: TRBV19
CDR3aa: CSVVGWGENEQFF; CDR3nt: TGCAGCGTTGTGGGCTGGGGGGAGAATGAGCAGTTCTTC; j_gene: TRBJ2-1; abundance: -; d_gene: -; v_gene: TRBV29-1
CDR3aa: CASSQLYEKLFF; CDR3nt: TGTGCCAGCAGCCAGTTGTATGAAAAACTGTTTTTT; j_gene: TRBJ1-4; abundance: -; d_gene: -; v_gene: TRBV28
CDR3aa: CASSSTPLIDTMNTEAFF; CDR3nt: TGTGCCAGCAGCTCAACCCCCCTAATAGACACCATGAACACTGAAGCTTTCTTT; j_gene: TRBJ1-1; abundance: -; d_gene: -; v_gene: TRBV7-8
CDR3aa: CASSARGTSTDTQYF; CDR3nt: TGTGCCAGTAGTGCCCGCGGCACTAGCACAGATACGCAGTATTTT; j_gene: TRBJ2-3; abundance: -; d_gene: -; v_gene: TRBV19
CDR3aa: CASSYPDPGETQYF; CDR3nt: TGTGCCAGCAGTTACCCCGATCCCGGAGAGACCCAGTACTTC; j_gene: TRBJ2-5; abundance: -; d_gene: -; v_gene: TRBV6-5
CDR3aa: CASSDQGQTDTQYF; CDR3nt: TGTGCCAGCAGTGACCAGGGGCAGACAGATACGCAGTATTTT; j_gene: TRBJ2-3; abundance: -; d_gene: -; v_gene: TRBV6-4
CDR3aa: CASSHGRVEETQYF; CDR3nt: TGCGCCAGCAGCCATGGCAGGGTGGAAGAGACCCAGTACTTC; j_gene: TRBJ2-5; abundance: -; d_gene: -; v_gene: TRBV4-1
CDR3aa: CASSLGGLEQYF; CDR3nt: TGTGCCAGCAGTTTGGGTGGGCTTGAGCAGTACTTC; j_gene: TRBJ2-7; abundance: -; d_gene: -; v_gene: TRBV27